This TCR beta chain comes out of a study of CD8+ T cells in alopecia areata. Treatment indicated: oral pan-JAK inhibitor, 5-10 mg twice daily. Extracted from the samples, RNA was reverse transcribed into cDNA to serve as the sequencing template. Data came from immunoSEQ multiplex PCR; TCRdb stores just in-frame clones and leaves some out. The sample records under 150,000 clones, around 54% being singletons. The germline V and J ends were trimmed by 0 bases and 6 bases, with 9 bases remaining between them. Per the germline V gene, CDR1 is LGHNA and CDR2 is YNFKEQ. The CDR3 is 14 amino acids. Sequencing was performed on CD4+ T cells sorted from blood, taken at week 24, from a patient treated with tofacitinib. This chain joins TRBV4-2 and TRBJ1-5; no firm D call. The sequence was collected from a human donor with alopecia areata. CDR3 region: CASSQEFRGQPQHF. The CDR3 DNA is TGTGCCAGCAGCCAAGAATTTCGAGGTCAGCCCCAGCATTTT.